This T cell receptor (beta chain) came from a study of T cells generated in artificial thymic organoids (dated by TCRdb to about 2017). For the wider study: TCR alpha and beta CDR3 repertoires of in vitro artificial thymic organoid-derived CD8 single positive T cells were compared with thymic and peripheral blood naive CD8 T cells. The repertoire sequencing data shown were described as representative of three independent experiments. Results and caveats for the whole study, not just this receptor: The TCR clonotype diversity of organoid-derived CD8 single positive T cells was physiological and comparable to that of naive CD8 T cells from thymus and blood. No skewed Valpha or Vbeta usage appeared in organoid-derived T cells, arguing against dominance of unconventional lineages or clonal expansions.

TCRalpha and TCRbeta libraries were amplified in separate semi-nested PCR reactions using Advantage 2 and reverse primers located in the TRAC or TRBC constant regions. The amount of total RNA used for first-strand cDNA synthesis ranged from roughly 3 to 500 ng. TCR cDNA libraries were generated by 5'-RACE using the SMARTer PCR cDNA Synthesis kit, with a poly-dT primer for first-strand synthesis. Each semi-nested reverse primer in the constant region carried a 5-nucleotide sample-specific barcode, and the resulting products were cleaned up with the Zymo DNA Clean and Concentrator-5 kit. Up to ten barcoded samples were pooled, ligated to Illumina adaptors and sequenced on an Illumina MiSeq as 2 x 150 bp paired-end reads. Per the source publication's procedure: After demultiplexing, reads were aligned using BLAT against a custom library built from IMGT containing every combination of human TRAV, TRAJ, TRBV, TRBD and TRBJ. The best BLAT hits were picked using pslCDnaFilter (-maxAligns=1, -ignoreIntrons), and custom Perl scripts were used to calculate clonotype frequencies. TCRdb took the public reads, trimmed them with fastp at Q25, ran MiXCR for clone calling and kept in-frame beta chains. Rows are combined by CDR3 protein, so each entry shows the most common genes and DNA. The authors' filters were not applied to this entry. The sample table contains roughly 5,300 distinct CDR3 sequences; only one count was recorded for less than 30% of them. Roughly 3.2% of the sample is held by the ten biggest clonotypes.

Artificial thymic organoids were built by aggregating human HSPCs with MS5 murine stromal cells transduced with human DLL1, cultured at an air-liquid interface. Hematopoietic stem and progenitor cells that were CD34+CD3-, FACS-purified and depleted of residual T cells served as the seed cells for the organoids. Organoids were cultured in serum-free RB27 medium: RPMI 1640 supplemented with B27, FLT3L, IL-7 and ascorbic acid. Prior to RNA extraction, CD3+TCRalphabeta+CD8 single positive T cells from organoids and thymus were isolated by FACS sorting. For each sample, total RNA was purified from approximately 40,000 to 200,000 sorted cells using the RNeasy Micro kit, and RNA quality was assessed on an Agilent RNA 6000 Nano chip. This clonotype is termed medium-sized (0.01 to 0.1%). The clone's antigen remains unknown. One base away there is no much larger clone; base qualities are not given. The CDR3 goes from the cysteine to the phenylalanine over 15 residues. Only the CDR3 portion is preserved as DNA: 45 bases, with reading frame beginning at the first base. CDR1 LGHNA and CDR2 YSLEER were looked up in the germline V gene. V is pruned by 2 bases and J by 6 bases, leaving 6 bases of the junction without a gene match.

Sequencing was done on a sample of naive CD8+ T cells grown in artificial thymic organoids from cord blood stem and progenitor cells. The sample's cell subset or site, from its label and the paper: CD3+TCRalphabeta+CD8SP T cells; for blood, CD45RO-CCR7+ naive CD8+ T cells. The sequence is built from TRBV4-3 and TRBJ2-1, with 8 junctional bases fitting TRBD2. The TCR originated in a human donor who gave cord blood stem cells for thymic organoid culture, a cardiac surgery patient who gave postnatal thymus, or a blood donor (not recorded which). The CDR3 protein sequence reads: CASSQCSGRPNEQFF. The bases read TGCGCCAGCAGCCAATGCAGCGGGAGACCCAATGAGCAGTTCTTC.